This T cell receptor beta chain was sequenced for a study of OX40 agonist ivuxolimab in advanced cancers. For the study at large: Past anti-PD-1, anti-PD-L1 or anti-CTLA-4 therapy was accepted, and approximately 37% had received some.

Here immunoSEQ multiplex PCR was the method, and the copy in TCRdb shows in-frame clones only, minus some. There are 60,000 to 65,000 clones in the sample; 90% to 95% occur only once, and roughly 1.9% lies in the top ten. Germline CDR1 is SEHNR and CDR2 is FQNEAQ (reference sequence). Trimming stripped 2 bases from V and 5 bases from J, with 7 bases between. The CDR3 covers 13 residues. The V and J genes are TRBV7-9 and TRBJ2-1; D perhaps matches TRBD1 (5 bases). This sequence was found in an adult with an advanced solid tumor such as melanoma, head and neck, liver or kidney cancer. Sample: CD4+ or CD8+ T cells sorted from blood, taken in a trial of the OX40 agonist ivuxolimab. In nucleotides, the CDR3 is TGTGCCAGCAGCTTACAGGGCCACAATGAGCAGTTCTTC. Translation: CASSLQGHNEQFF.